This passage covers 31 T cell receptor beta chains from one sample sequenced in a study of shared clonotypes between healthy human individuals. Naive CD8 populations comprised CD45RO-negative cells positively selected for CCR7, excluding terminally differentiated effector memory CD45RA+ cells. Profiled with immunoSEQ multiplex PCR; TCRdb holds only in-frame clones, not every one. This table holds about 2.1 million clones, 90% to 95% found once. Sequencing was performed on naive CD8+ T cells from PBMCs. These receptor sequences come from a man between 18 and 29 years old in good health. Some clones in this sample may be carry-over from other donors' samples.

The V and J genes are TRBV5-6 and TRBJ1-5, with D possibly being TRBD1 (5 bases). The CDR3 has 14 amino acids. Germline CDR1 is SGHDT and CDR2 is YYEEEE. Trimming pared 4 bases from V and 4 bases from J, leaving 12 bases between. The CDR3 DNA reads TGTGCCAGCAGCCATGGGGGGAGTAATCAGCCCCAGCATTTT. This codes for CASSHGGSNQPQHF. Full variable domain (outside the CDR3, taken from reference TRBV5-6 and TRBJ1-5): DAGVTQSPTHLIKTRGQQVTLRCSPKSGHDTVSWYQQALGQGPQFIFQYYEEEERQRGNFPDRFSGHQFPNYSSELNVNALLLGDSALYLCASSHGGSNQPQHFGDGTRLSIL.

A single count supports this clone. The chain carries TRBV29-1 and TRBJ1-2, with D uncertain. V was cut by 7 bases and J by 8 bases, with 14 bases left in between. The CDR3 runs to 11 residues. CDR1 is SQVTM and CDR2 is ANQGSEA in the germline V gene. CDR3 nucleotides: TGCAGCGCCCCGTTAACGAGAGGCTACACCTTC. Translated: CSAPLTRGYTF.

V usage is TRBV10-3 and J usage is TRBJ2-3; no clear D. The V gene lost 0 bases and the J gene lost 6 bases, with 10 bases spanning the gap. This CDR3 has 14 amino acids. Germline CDR1 is ENHRY and CDR2 is SYGVKD. The CDR3 DNA follows: TGTGCCATCAGTGAGTCGTCACCTCTGGATACGCAGTATTTT. Its protein product is CAISESSPLDTQYF.

This chain joins TRBV5-5 and TRBJ2-2; a possible D gene is TRBD2 (6 bases). The CDR3 is 17 residues long. V lost 6 bases to trimming and J lost 5 bases, with 23 bases between them. Germline CDR1 is SGHKS and CDR2 is YYEKEE (reference sequence). CDR3 coding DNA: TGTGCCAGCAACCTGTACCTGAAGCTAGCGCCGACCGGGGAGCTGTTTTTT. Translated, it gives CASNLYLKLAPTGELFF.

To note about this clone: This sample also contains other DNA sequences that code for the same CDR3. This chain joins TRBV9 and TRBJ2-7; no clear D. The CDR3 is 13 amino acids. Germline V gives CDR1 SGDLS, CDR2 YYNGEE. V dropped 0 bases and J dropped 5 bases, with 9 bases sitting between them. In DNA, the CDR3 is TGTGCCAGCAGCGTAGGGGGTTTGGACGAGCAGTACTTC. It is translated as CASSVGGLDEQYF.

V gene TRBV27 combines with J gene TRBJ2-2; 8 bases are shared with TRBD1. CDR3 size: 15 residues. Germline CDR1 and CDR2: MNHEY and SMNVEV (reference sequence). The ends lost 4 bases at V and 5 bases at J; junction bases unmatched: 6. DNA for the CDR3: TGTGCCAGCAGTTCCGGACAGGGAAGTACCGGGGAGCTGTTTTTT. Translating it yields CASSSGQGSTGELFF.

This clone showed up just once. This chain links TRBV28 with TRBJ2-6, with TRBD2 identical over 11 bases. Trimming cost V 4 bases and J 4 bases; bases outside gene matches: 6. The CDR3 runs to 17 residues. Germline V gene sequence: CDR1 MDHEN, CDR2 SYDVKM. The DNA of the CDR3 is TGTGCCAGCAGTTGGCTAGCGGGAGGATTGGGGGCCAACGTCCTGACTTTC. It is translated as CASSWLAGGLGANVLTF.

The chain couples TRBV13 to TRBJ2-7; tentatively, D is TRBD1 (6 bases). Trimming removed 0 bases from V and 4 bases from J, with 10 bases in between. CDR1 is PRHDT, CDR2 FYEKMQ, per germline (reference sequence). CDR3 size: 14 residues. DNA of the CDR3: TGTGCCAGCAGCTTAGGCCTAAGGGGGTACGAGCAGTACTTC. Its protein product is CASSLGLRGYEQYF.

The chain joins TRBV9 to TRBJ2-1, with D possibly matching TRBD2 (5 bases). In germline, CDR1 is SGDLS, CDR2 YYNGEE. Trimming left V 3 bases short and J 1 base short, with 5 bases between. This CDR3 has 13 residues. The CDR3 region is CASSGRSYNEQFF. The CDR3 DNA sequence: TGTGCCAGCAGCGGGAGGTCCTACAATGAGCAGTTCTTC.

This clone has just one count. V usage is TRBV5-6 and J usage is TRBJ2-7; the D call may be TRBD1 or TRBD2 (8 bases each). The germline V gene has CDR1 SGHDT and CDR2 YYEEEE. CDR3 length: 14 amino acids. Trimming took 4 bases from V and 7 from J, leaving 18 bases between them. The CDR3 sequence: CASSPWTGTREQYF. The CDR3 nucleotides are TGTGCCAGCAGCCCCTGGACAGGGACTAGAGAGCAGTACTTC.

The gene calls are TRBV6-5 and TRBJ2-5; 7 bases map to TRBD2. The CDR3 length is 13 residues. Germline values: CDR1 MNHEY, CDR2 SVGAGI. V lost 5 bases and J lost 4; bases outside the gene matches: 4. CDR3 nucleotide sequence: TGTGCCAGCAGTCCCAGCGGGACAGAGACCCAGTACTTC. As protein: CASSPSGTETQYF.

The gene calls are TRBV9 and TRBJ2-7; D perhaps matches TRBD1 (5 bases). Trimming shortened V by 4 bases and J by 2 bases, and 19 bases separated the two germline ends. Germline V gives CDR1 SGDLS, CDR2 YYNGEE. This CDR3 has 16 residues. Written as DNA, the CDR3 is TGTGCCAGCAGCCCCGAGTATGGACACAATACCTACGAGCAGTACTTC. It is translated as CASSPEYGHNTYEQYF. Full variable domain (missing parts from reference TRBV9 and TRBJ2-7): DSGVTQTPKHLITATGQRVTLRCSPRSGDLSVYWYQQSLDQGLQFLIQYYNGEERAKGNILERFSAQQFPDLHSELNLSSLELGDSALYFCASSPEYGHNTYEQYFGPGTRLTVT.

The CDR3 loop is CASSVRDRGYYNEQFF. The CDR3 bases are TGTGCCAGCAGCGTCCGGGACAGGGGTTACTACAATGAGCAGTTCTTC. This sequence joins TRBV9 and TRBJ2-1; 10 nucleotides align to TRBD1. Germline V gene sequence: CDR1 SGDLS, CDR2 YYNGEE. The CDR3 consists of 16 residues. V was pared by 2 bases and J by 3 bases, with 5 bases of the junction left unmatched.

The chain links TRBV7-9 to TRBJ2-1, with D possibly matching TRBD2 (5 bases). Trimming pared 4 bases from V and 6 bases from J, leaving 16 bases between. The CDR3 runs 15 residues. The V gene's germline CDR1 is SEHNR and CDR2 FQNEAQ (reference sequence). The CDR3: CASSSPAVRGNEQFF. CDR3 sequence (DNA): TGTGCCAGCAGCTCCCCGGCGGTACGGGGCAATGAGCAGTTCTTC. Drawing the rest from reference TRBV7-9 and TRBJ2-1, the complete variable domain is DTGVSQNPRHKITKRGQNVTFRCDPISEHNRLYWYRQTLGQGPEFLTYFQNEAQLEKSRLLSDRFSAERPKGSFSTLEIQRTEQGDSAMYLCASSSPAVRGNEQFFGPGTRLTVL.

The chain is built from TRBV27 and TRBJ2-1; 15 nucleotides align to TRBD2. CDR1 and CDR2 (germline): MNHEY, SMNVEV (reference sequence). The length of the CDR3 is 17 residues. Losses at the gene ends were 4 bases for V and 7 bases for J; bases not matched to a gene: 8. The CDR3 DNA reads TGTGCCAGCAGTTCATACACCGGGACTAGCGGGAGGAATGAGCAGTTCTTC. Translated: CASSSYTGTSGRNEQFF.

This chain connects TRBV27 to TRBJ1-5; 8 nucleotides agree with TRBD1. The CDR3 runs to 14 residues. Trimming removed 5 bases from V and 6 bases from J; junction bases left unmatched: 6. Per the germline V gene, CDR1 is MNHEY and CDR2 is SMNVEV (reference sequence). This CDR3 reads CASSPRGLGQPQHF. CDR3 nucleotides: TGTGCCAGCAGTCCCAGGGGGCTTGGTCAGCCCCAGCATTTT.

V is TRBV5-1 and J is TRBJ2-4; D ambiguous. The V end lost 0 bases, the J end lost 3 bases, and 16 bases lay between the germline ends. Germline values: CDR1 SGHRS, CDR2 YFSETQ. The CDR3 length is 17 residues. The CDR3 DNA sequence: TGCGCCAGCAGCTTGGGGGGTTTACAGCCGATCAAAAACATTCAGTACTTC. Its translation is CASSLGGLQPIKNIQYF. Complete variable domain (other parts from reference TRBV5-1 and TRBJ2-4): KAGVTQTPRYLIKTRGQQVTLSCSPISGHRSVSWYQQTPGQGLQFLFEYFSETQRNKGNFPGRFSGRQFSNSRSEMNVSTLELGDSALYLCASSLGGLQPIKNIQYFGAGTRLSVL.

For this clone: The sample has other DNA sequences that encode this CDR3 too. The J gene is TRBJ2-1, the V gene TRBV5-1, with 9 bases aligning to TRBD2. The germline CDR1 and CDR2 sequences are SGHRS and YFSETQ. V lost 4 bases and J lost 7; bases outside the gene matches: 9. The CDR3 sequence is 15 residues long. In nucleotides, the CDR3 is TGCGCCAGCAGCCCAGGACTAGCGAGTTATAATGAGCAGTTCTTC. As protein: CASSPGLASYNEQFF.

The genes are TRBV19 and TRBJ2-7; D not certain. Germline CDR1 is LNHDA and CDR2 is SQIVND (reference sequence). The CDR3 has 13 amino acids. V was pared by 5 bases and J by 7 bases, with 15 bases between. The CDR3, as DNA: TGTGCCAGTAGTGATCTGTCCCTGGATGAGCAGTACTTC. This codes for CASSDLSLDEQYF. The variable domain in full, completed from reference TRBV19 and TRBJ2-7, reads DGGITQSPKYLFRKEGQNVTLSCEQNLNHDAMYWYRQDPGQGLRLIYYSQIVNDFQKGDIAEGYSVSREKKESFPLTVTSAQKNPTAFYLCASSDLSLDEQYFGPGTRLTVT.

This clone was recorded only once. Here the CDR3 reads CASSLYRANEQYF. In DNA, the CDR3 is TGTGCCAGCAGTTTATACAGGGCAAACGAGCAGTACTTC. This chain links TRBV27 with TRBJ2-5; D perhaps matches TRBD1 (6 bases). The end of the DNA fits TRBJ2-7 better, so the J call may be wrong. The CDR3 is 13 amino acids. Germline V lookup: CDR1 MNHEY, CDR2 SMNVEV (reference sequence).

J is TRBJ2-7 and V is TRBV7-2; D might be TRBD1 or TRBD2, each matching 5 bases. Germline loops: CDR1 SGHTA, CDR2 FQGNSA. The CDR3 sequence is 17 residues long. V was clipped by 5 bases and J by 0 bases, with 20 bases between them. The CDR3 sequence: CASSLSTRDPSSYEQYF. DNA of the CDR3: TGTGCCAGCAGCCTATCAACCCGGGACCCGAGCTCCTACGAGCAGTACTTC.

The J gene is TRBJ1-2, the V gene TRBV4-1; D is undetermined. The germline V and J ends were trimmed by 4 bases and 2 bases, with 17 bases remaining between them. Germline values: CDR1 MGHRA, CDR2 YSYEKL. The CDR3 runs 16 residues. CDR3: CASSLRRDYLNYGYTF. The CDR3, as DNA: TGCGCCAGCAGCCTGAGGAGAGACTACTTAAACTATGGCTACACCTTC.

V is TRBV29-1 and J is TRBJ2-7; D assignment may be TRBD1 or TRBD2 (5 bases each). Between the trimmed V and J ends, which lost 7 bases and 0 bases, there was a span of 19 bases. CDR3 length equals 15 residues. CDR1 is SQVTM, CDR2 ANQGSEA, per germline. The CDR3: CSAGWGPGSSYEQYF. The CDR3 DNA reads TGCAGCGCTGGGTGGGGACCAGGAAGCTCCTACGAGCAGTACTTC.

The V call is TRBV27, the J call TRBJ2-7, with 8 bases matching TRBD1. The CDR3 covers 15 residues. In germline, CDR1 is MNHEY, CDR2 SMNVEV (reference sequence). V was clipped by 4 bases and J by 2 bases; unmatched bases: 7. As DNA, the CDR3 is TGTGCCAGCAGTTCCCCGACAGGGGTTCCCTACGAGCAGTACTTC. Translation gives CASSSPTGVPYEQYF.

The chain carries TRBV13 and TRBJ2-7; 9 bases agree with TRBD1. V was clipped by 5 bases and J by 1 base; unmatched bases: 3. Germline CDR1 and CDR2: PRHDT and FYEKMQ (reference sequence). The CDR3 has 14 amino acids. DNA of the CDR3: TGTGCCAGCAGCCAGACAGGGGGATCCTACGAGCAGTACTTC. Protein product: CASSQTGGSYEQYF.

This clone occurred once. The genes are TRBV7-2 and TRBJ2-1; D remains ambiguous. The V end lost 5 bases, the J end lost 2 bases, and 10 bases lay between the germline ends. Germline CDR1 reads SGHTA; CDR2 reads FQGNSA. This CDR3 comprises 14 residues. The CDR3 nucleotides are TGTGCCAGCAGCCAGGATGGCCCCTACAATGAGCAGTTCTTC. It translates to CASSQDGPYNEQFF.

This sequence joins TRBV6-5 and TRBJ2-5; D uncertain. V lost 6 bases to trimming and J lost 9 bases, with 20 bases between them. Germline assignment: CDR1 MNHEY and CDR2 SVGAGI. This CDR3 has 14 amino acids. The CDR3 spells CASSPSLGPPPQYF. DNA of the CDR3: TGTGCCAGCAGCCCCAGTCTCGGCCCTCCTCCCCAGTACTTC.

CDR3: CASSFLPGLAGEESYNEQFF. The CDR3 DNA is TGTGCCAGCAGTTTCCTACCGGGACTAGCGGGAGAGGAATCCTACAATGAGCAGTTCTTC. This chain joins TRBV27 and TRBJ2-1; 14 nucleotides match TRBD2. The CDR3 runs 20 residues. Per germline, CDR1 MNHEY and CDR2 SMNVEV (reference sequence). With V trimmed by 3 bases and J by 1 base, 11 bases remained unmatched.

The chain couples TRBV10-1 to TRBJ2-1; no reliable D call. The length of the CDR3 is 13 residues. Germline CDR1 is WNHNN and CDR2 is SYGVQD (reference sequence). With 3 bases removed from V and 2 bases from J, the gap between germline ends came to 5 bases. The CDR3 region is CASSEQTYNEQFF. CDR3 sequence (DNA): TGCGCCAGCAGTGAACAGACCTACAATGAGCAGTTCTTC.

The chain has TRBV9 and TRBJ2-1; 8 positions agree with TRBD2. The length of the CDR3 is 14 residues. CDR1 is SGDLS, CDR2 YYNGEE, per germline. The V and J ends lost 4 bases and 7 bases, in that order; junction bases with no gene match: 7. CDR3 DNA: TGTGCCAGCAGCCTAAGCGGGAGTAGGAATGAGCAGTTCTTC. Its protein product is CASSLSGSRNEQFF.

This clone was seen just once. The chain is built from TRBV11-2 and TRBJ2-1; 7 bases are shared with TRBD1. Germline V gene data show CDR1 as SGHAT and CDR2 as FQNNGV. Losses at the gene ends were 5 bases for V and 10 bases for J; bases not matched to a gene: 14. The CDR3 contains 15 residues. The CDR3 nucleotides are TGTGCCAGCAGCAACCGGGACAGAGATCCAGAGGAGCAGTTCTTC. Translation gives CASSNRDRDPEEQFF.